A single sample is the source of the 16 T cell receptor beta chains below, sequenced in a study of cytomegalovirus exposure and HLA in healthy donors (dated by TCRdb to the late 2010s). Library generation was performed with the immunoSEQ multiplex PCR assay. For the multiplex PCR, a mixture combining 60 forward primers for TCR Vbeta segments and 13 reverse primers for TCR Jbeta segments was used. The table comes from immuneACCESS by way of TCRdb, which keeps in-frame sequences with V and J called. Part of the clones is missing from these tables; in studies checked, under half for an unresolved V gene and the rest for unknown reasons. The sample table holds about 160,000 clones, of which roughly 74% were seen once. The ten largest account for over 4.5% of the sample. The sample taken for sequencing was PBMCs. Receptors were obtained from a male donor in good health and CMV-seronegative.

This chain uses TRBV6-1 with TRBJ2-1, with 12 bases fitting TRBD2. The V gene end was trimmed by 4 bases and the J gene end by 8 bases; junction bases not matched to a gene: 6. The CDR3 is 15 amino acids. Germline CDR1 MNHNS, CDR2 SASEGT. The chain's CDR3 is CASSVLAGGPDEQFF. The DNA of the CDR3 is TGTGCCAGCAGTGTCCTAGCGGGGGGGCCCGATGAGCAGTTCTTC.

The J gene is TRBJ2-1, the V gene TRBV7-8; TRBD2 matches at 9 bases. The CDR3 consists of 15 residues. Germline CDR1 reads SGHVS; CDR2 reads FQNEAQ. V dropped 5 bases and J dropped 7; count of bases not matched to a gene: 9. The CDR3 bases are TGTGCCAGCAGCGTGCGGCTAGCGGGATTAAATGAGCAGTTCTTC. Translated, it gives CASSVRLAGLNEQFF.

This clone was picked up a small number of times. The rearrangement links TRBV19 to TRBJ2-2; the D gene is possibly TRBD1 (5 bases). With 8 bases removed from V and 1 base from J, the gap between germline ends came to 8 bases. The germline CDR1 and CDR2 sequences are LNHDA and SQIVND (reference sequence). The CDR3 length is 13 residues. CDR3 amino acids: CASLQVNTGELFF. CDR3 DNA sequence: TGTGCCAGTTTACAGGTGAACACCGGGGAGCTGTTTTTT. The entire variable domain, with the rest obtained from reference TRBV19 and TRBJ2-2, is as follows: DGGITQSPKYLFRKEGQNVTLSCEQNLNHDAMYWYRQDPGQGLRLIYYSQIVNDFQKGDIAEGYSVSREKKESFPLTVTSAQKNPTAFYLCASLQVNTGELFFGEGSRLTVL.

CDR3 nucleotide sequence: TGTGCCAGCAGTTTGACTAGCACAGATACGCAGTATTTT. This gives the protein CASSLTSTDTQYF. The J gene is TRBJ2-3, the V gene TRBV6-6; D is ambiguous. The germline V and J ends were trimmed by 4 bases and 0 bases, with 5 bases remaining between them. This CDR3 region has 13 residues. CDR1 is MNHNY and CDR2 is SVGAGI in the germline V gene (reference sequence).

This clone was found a few times. CDR3 sequence: CASSELGTGSTEAFF. CDR3 in DNA: TGTGCCAGCAGTGAATTAGGGACAGGGAGCACTGAAGCTTTCTTT. The chain employs TRBV25-1 and TRBJ1-1, with 9 bases identical to TRBD1. The CDR3 loop spans 15 amino acids. Germline V lookup: CDR1 MGHDK, CDR2 SYGVNS. V gave up 1 base and J gave up 4 bases; unmatched junction bases: 4.

This clone was recorded a few times. The V gene is TRBV5-1, the J gene TRBJ2-1; 9 bases are shared with TRBD1. The junction had 3 bases not matched to a gene; V was cut back by 2 bases and J by 3 bases. Germline assignment: CDR1 SGHRS and CDR2 YFSETQ. The CDR3 has 15 residues. CDR3 protein: CASSFSTGGYNEQFF. DNA for the CDR3: TGCGCCAGCAGCTTCTCGACAGGGGGCTACAATGAGCAGTTCTTC.

The chain is built from TRBV2 and TRBJ1-3; perhaps TRBD1 as D (6 bases). The CDR3 is 15 amino acids. CDR1 is SNHLY, CDR2 FYNNEI, per germline. The V end was cut by 6 bases, the J end by 4 bases, with 16 bases between. DNA of the CDR3: TGTGCCAGCAGCGGACAGCCTTCTTCGGGAAACACCATATATTTT. Translation gives CASSGQPSSGNTIYF.

The chain combines TRBV10-3 with TRBJ1-5; 8 bases fit TRBD1. V lost 3 bases and J lost 2; bases outside the gene matches: 12. The V gene's germline CDR1 is ENHRY and CDR2 SYGVKD. This CDR3 has 18 residues. The CDR3 spells CAISDTPSGGRGNQPQHF. The CDR3, as DNA: TGTGCCATCAGTGACACCCCCTCAGGGGGCCGGGGCAATCAGCCCCAGCATTTT.

This clone came up a few times. The chain is built from TRBV19 and TRBJ1-4; 11 nucleotides line up with TRBD1. The CDR3 has 17 amino acids. Germline trimming cut 6 bases from V and 5 bases from J; bases unmatched to any gene: 11. CDR1 and CDR2 (germline): LNHDA, SQIVND (reference sequence). The CDR3 is CASRRGTGGPGNEKLFF. For the CDR3, the DNA is TGTGCCAGTAGGCGAGGGACAGGGGGACCGGGGAATGAAAAACTGTTTTTT.

V and J are TRBV6-5 and TRBJ1-2, with TRBD1 matching over 11 bases. V lost 0 bases to trimming and J lost 13 bases; unmatched junction nucleotides: 4. The germline gives CDR1 MNHEY, CDR2 SVGAGI. The CDR3 is 13 amino acids. The chain's CDR3 is CASSYSSGTGGTF. In DNA, the CDR3 is TGTGCCAGCAGTTACTCGTCCGGGACAGGGGGCACCTTC.

This clone was detected once. This chain joins TRBV9 and TRBJ1-3; D remains unclear. CDR3 length equals 14 residues. Germline V gene data show CDR1 as SGDLS and CDR2 as YYNGEE. The germline V and J ends were trimmed by 4 bases and 9 bases, with 17 bases remaining between them. DNA for the CDR3: TGTGCCAGCAGCAAATACGACTCGAGTAGCACCATATATTTT. Its protein is CASSKYDSSSTIYF.

This clone was picked up one time. V and J are TRBV5-6 and TRBJ2-7; D gene uncertain. Germline values: CDR1 SGHDT, CDR2 YYEEEE. This CDR3 is built from 13 residues. Trimming shortened V by 3 bases and J by 1 base, and 8 bases separated the two germline ends. The CDR3 DNA reads as TGTGCCAGCAGCTGGCGGAGATCCTACGAGCAGTACTTC. Translating it yields CASSWRRSYEQYF.

The chain joins TRBV27 to TRBJ1-2, with TRBD1 matching over 7 bases. CDR1 is MNHEY and CDR2 is SMNVEV in the germline V gene (reference sequence). V shed 3 bases, J shed 0 bases, and the junction held 1 base outside the gene matches. The CDR3 covers 14 residues. The CDR3 bases are TGTGCCAGCAGTTTCCAGGGGGCTAACTATGGCTACACCTTC. Residues: CASSFQGANYGYTF.

This clone was seen a handful of times. This chain joins TRBV5-6 and TRBJ1-5, with unresolved D. Between the trimmed V and J ends, which lost 0 bases and 0 bases, there was a span of 7 bases. Per germline, CDR1 SGHDT and CDR2 YYEEEE. The CDR3 runs 15 residues. The DNA of the CDR3 is TGTGCCAGCAGCTTGGCGAGCTATAGCAATCAGCCCCAGCATTTT. This sequence encodes CASSLASYSNQPQHF.

This clone showed up just once. The rearrangement joins TRBV5-1 to TRBJ2-7, with D tentatively TRBD2 (6 bases). This CDR3 is built from 15 residues. Germline CDR1 is SGHRS and CDR2 is YFSETQ. The V end was cut by 0 bases, the J end by 4 bases, with 14 bases between. This chain's CDR3 is CASSLEKDGGYEQYF. The CDR3 nucleotides read TGCGCCAGCAGCTTGGAAAAAGACGGAGGGTACGAGCAGTACTTC. Filled out from reference TRBV5-1 and TRBJ2-7, the complete variable domain reads KAGVTQTPRYLIKTRGQQVTLSCSPISGHRSVSWYQQTPGQGLQFLFEYFSETQRNKGNFPGRFSGRQFSNSRSEMNVSTLELGDSALYLCASSLEKDGGYEQYFGPGTRLTVT.

The chain links TRBV28 to TRBJ2-7, with TRBD1 identical over 9 bases. V lost 5 bases to trimming and J lost 2 bases; unmatched junction nucleotides: 1. Germline loops: CDR1 MDHEN, CDR2 SYDVKM. This CDR3 comprises 13 residues. CDR3 coding DNA: TGTGCCAGCAGTGGACAGGGGCCCTACGAGCAGTACTTC. This encodes CASSGQGPYEQYF.